What follows are 24 T cell receptor beta chains derived from one specimen sequenced in a study of T cells after yellow fever vaccination. TCRdb redid the calling of the 5' RACE reads with MiXCR, one entry per CDR3 protein. Of more than 95,000 distinct CDR3 sequences listed, approximately 7% are singletons. The starting material was CD4+ T cells sorted from PBMCs, obtained around 10 days after the first yellow fever vaccination. Receptors were obtained from a man in his late teens or twenties who received the YFV17D yellow fever vaccine.

This clonotype was seen many times. CDR3 region: CASSPDSNQPQHF. CDR3 sequence (DNA): TGCGCCAGCAGCCCGGATAGCAATCAGCCCCAGCATTTT. The rearrangement joins TRBV5-1 to TRBJ1-5; D gene uncertain. Trimming cost V 4 bases and J 0 bases, with 5 bases left between them. The CDR3 totals 13 residues. Germline V lookup: CDR1 SGHRS, CDR2 YFSETQ.

This clonotype came up many times. The chain joins TRBV6-2 or TRBV6-3 to TRBJ1-5, with 8 bases lining up with TRBD1. This CDR3 is 14 amino acids long. Trimming at V came to 9 bases and at J to 7 bases, leaving 11 bases not matched to a gene. CDR1 is MNHEY, CDR2 SVGEGT, per germline. The CDR3 DNA follows: TGTGCCAGTCACGGGACAGGAACCCACCAGCCCCAGCATTTT. Protein sequence: CASHGTGTHQPQHF.

This clonotype appeared many times. The V and J genes are TRBV5-4 and TRBJ2-3, with 13 bases matching TRBD2. The V gene end was trimmed by 3 bases and the J gene end by 3 bases; junction bases not matched to a gene: 4. CDR1 is SGHNT, CDR2 YYREEE, per germline (reference sequence). The CDR3 is made up of 16 amino acids. In DNA form, the CDR3 reads TGTGCCAGCAGCTACAGGACTAGCGGGAGAACAGATACGCAGTATTTT. It codes for CASSYRTSGRTDTQYF.

At least ten counts were recorded for this clonotype. The chain is built from TRBV4-1 and TRBJ2-5; 9 nucleotides match TRBD1. The germline CDR1 and CDR2 sequences are MGHRA and YSYEKL. The CDR3 has 15 amino acids. The ends lost 2 bases at V and 5 bases at J; junction bases unmatched: 6. The CDR3 spells CASSQSGQGKETQYF. The CDR3 nucleotides are TGCGCCAGCAGCCAAAGCGGACAGGGGAAGGAGACCCAGTACTTC.

The sample holds many counts of this clonotype. The chain's CDR3 is CASKDTNPNEQFF. For the CDR3, the DNA is TGTGCCAGCAAGGACACTAACCCCAATGAGCAGTTCTTC. The chain has TRBV6-1 and TRBJ2-1; TRBD1 is a possible D gene (5 bases). Germline V gene data show CDR1 as MNHNS and CDR2 as SASEGT. This CDR3 is built from 13 residues. V lost 7 bases, J lost 6 bases, and 13 bases lay in between.

This clonotype was picked up many times. The chain links TRBV20-1 to TRBJ1-1, with 9 bases matching TRBD1. CDR1 DFQATT and CDR2 SNEGSKA come from the germline V gene (reference sequence). The CDR3 is 13 amino acids. Trimming removed 3 bases from V and 11 bases from J; junction bases left unmatched: 10. The CDR3 nucleotides read TGCAGTGCTAGTCTACAGGGGGCGAGGTCCGCTTTCTTT. Translating it yields CSASLQGARSAFF.

The chain carries TRBV28 and TRBJ1-1; a weak D match, TRBD1 (6 bases). Deletions cut 5 bases from V and 2 bases from J, with 24 bases between. Germline V CDR1 and CDR2: MDHEN, SYDVKM. CDR3 length: 18 residues. The chain's CDR3 is CASSPSGGQAYANTEAFF. The CDR3, as DNA: TGTGCCAGCAGTCCCTCTGGGGGCCAAGCCTATGCCAACACTGAAGCTTTCTTT.

The chain recombines TRBV4-1 with TRBJ2-6, with a possible D match to TRBD2 (7 bases). The CDR3 has 21 amino acids. Between the trimmed V and J ends, which lost 0 bases and 1 base, there was a span of 22 bases. Per the germline V gene, CDR1 is MGHRA and CDR2 is YSYEKL. CDR3 DNA sequence: TGCGCCAGCAGCCAAGATTTTCGGGGGGCGCGGCTATCTTCTGGGGCCAACGTCCTGACTTTC. Residues: CASSQDFRGARLSSGANVLTF.

The chain links TRBV7-2 to TRBJ2-1; 7 nucleotides match TRBD2. Germline CDR1 SGHTA, CDR2 FQGNSA. Germline trimming cut 2 bases from V and 4 bases from J; bases unmatched to any gene: 5. This CDR3 spans 15 amino acids. The CDR3 reads CASSLRAGFYNEQFF. As DNA, the CDR3 is TGTGCCAGCAGCTTACGAGCGGGGTTTTACAATGAGCAGTTCTTC.

There are many counts of this clonotype. The CDR3 spells CASSLAHRDYEQYF. Here the CDR3 DNA reads TGCGCCAGCAGCTTGGCCCACAGGGACTACGAGCAGTACTTC. V is TRBV5-1 and J is TRBJ2-7; D is perhaps TRBD1 (6 bases). This CDR3 region has 14 residues. V shed 0 bases and J shed 3 bases, with 10 bases lying between them. CDR1 is SGHRS, CDR2 YFSETQ, per germline. Supplemented by reference TRBV5-1 and TRBJ2-7, the full variable domain reads KAGVTQTPRYLIKTRGQQVTLSCSPISGHRSVSWYQQTPGQGLQFLFEYFSETQRNKGNFPGRFSGRQFSNSRSEMNVSTLELGDSALYLCASSLAHRDYEQYFGPGTRLTVT.

In its sample, this clonotype was seen many times. The rearrangement uses TRBV7-9 and TRBJ2-2; D perhaps matches TRBD1 (6 bases). Per the germline V gene, CDR1 is SEHNR and CDR2 is FQNEAQ (reference sequence). There are 14 residues in the CDR3. The V gene lost 5 bases and the J gene lost 7 bases, with 14 bases spanning the gap. CDR3 nucleotides: TGTGCCAGCAGCCATGGACAGAAGGGCGGGGAGCTGTTTTTT. This translates into CASSHGQKGGELFF.

The table lists this clonotype with a few counts. The chain employs TRBV5-5 and TRBJ2-1; TRBD2 matches at 11 bases. V gave up 4 bases and J gave up 9 bases; unmatched junction bases: 12. CDR1 and CDR2 (germline): SGHKS, YYEKEE (reference sequence). This CDR3 has 16 residues. CDR3 loop: CASSHISGGAKSEQFF. As DNA, the CDR3 is TGTGCCAGCAGCCACATTAGCGGGGGGGCTAAATCTGAGCAGTTCTTC.

This chain connects TRBV18 to TRBJ2-5, with D hard to call. The germline V gene has CDR1 KGHSH and CDR2 LQKENI. Trimming cost V 2 bases and J 4 bases, with 8 bases left between them. CDR3 size: 13 residues. The CDR3 DNA follows: TGTGCCAGCTCACCAACACCCTCAGAGACCCAGTACTTC. Translating gives CASSPTPSETQYF.

In its sample, this clonotype was seen many times. The chain carries TRBV5-1 and TRBJ2-5, with 11 bases lining up with TRBD2. The CDR3 has 17 residues. From germline, CDR1 is SGHRS and CDR2 YFSETQ. V shed 3 bases, J shed 1 base, and the junction held 8 bases outside the gene matches. The chain's CDR3 is CASSSGGLAGFQETQYF. CDR3 DNA sequence: TGCGCCAGCAGCTCCGGTGGACTAGCGGGCTTCCAAGAGACCCAGTACTTC. Variable domain in full (rest from reference TRBV5-1 and TRBJ2-5): KAGVTQTPRYLIKTRGQQVTLSCSPISGHRSVSWYQQTPGQGLQFLFEYFSETQRNKGNFPGRFSGRQFSNSRSEMNVSTLELGDSALYLCASSSGGLAGFQETQYFGPGTRLLVL.

This clonotype came up many times. This chain joins TRBV5-1 and TRBJ2-7; weak D call: TRBD2 (5 bases). Trimming took 0 bases from V and 5 from J, leaving 12 bases between them. CDR1 is SGHRS, CDR2 YFSETQ, per germline. CDR3 length: 14 residues. CDR3 amino acids: CASSLVPGLNEQYF. The CDR3 coding sequence is TGCGCCAGCAGCTTGGTCCCGGGGTTGAACGAGCAGTACTTC.

The table lists this clonotype with many counts. CDR3 DNA: TGTGCCAGCAGCTTAGTTGTGGGGGGGGCCACAGATACGCAGTATTTT. Translation gives CASSLVVGGATDTQYF. V usage is TRBV11-2 and J usage is TRBJ2-3, with D tentatively TRBD2 (7 bases). The length of the CDR3 is 16 residues. The germline gives CDR1 SGHAT, CDR2 FQNNGV. Trimming cost V 1 base and J 2 bases, with 13 bases left between them.

There are many counts of this clonotype. V gene TRBV10-3 combines with J gene TRBJ2-7, with 8 nucleotides matching TRBD1. This CDR3 spans 15 amino acids. Germline V gene lookup returns CDR1 ENHRY and CDR2 SYGVKD. The ends lost 4 bases at V and 6 bases at J; junction bases unmatched: 11. CDR3 region: CAISGGQDRASEQYF. Here the CDR3 DNA reads TGTGCCATCAGTGGGGGGCAGGACAGGGCCTCCGAGCAGTACTTC.

At least ten counts were recorded for this clonotype. The chain links TRBV12-3 or TRBV12-4 to TRBJ1-6, with D hard to call. Trimming removed 4 bases at V and 9 bases at J, with 10 bases between. There are 13 residues in the CDR3. CDR3 coding DNA: TGTGCCAGCAGTTGGGAGCAAGGTTCACCCCTCCACTTT. This translates into CASSWEQGSPLHF.

The V call is TRBV20-1, the J call TRBJ2-7; 8 bases match TRBD1. The trim removed 5 bases at V and 0 bases at J, leaving 3 bases unmatched. The CDR3 contains 13 residues. The germline gives CDR1 DFQATT, CDR2 SNEGSKA (reference sequence). The chain's CDR3 is CSASGQGSYEQYV. Written as DNA, the CDR3 is TGCAGTGCTTCCGGACAGGGCTCCTACGAGCAGTACGTC.

The CDR3 region has the DNA TGTACCTTCAGCTACGTAACAGGCGGGAGGAAATCCTACGAGCAGTACTTC. Residues: CTFSYVTGGRKSYEQYF. The chain couples TRBV3-1 to TRBJ2-7, with 8 nucleotides matching TRBD2. The CDR3 is 17 residues long. CDR1 LGHDT and CDR2 YNNKEL come from the germline V gene (reference sequence).

This clonotype was counted only a few times. The V gene is TRBV3-1, the J gene TRBJ1-1; 7 positions agree with TRBD1. Germline CDR1 LGHDT, CDR2 YNNKEL (reference sequence). V was pared by 6 bases and J by 4 bases, with 8 bases of the junction left unmatched. This CDR3 has 14 amino acids. CDR3 region: CASSPHRGTTEAFF. The CDR3 DNA follows: TGTGCCAGCAGTCCCCACAGGGGTACCACTGAAGCTTTCTTT.

Many counts were recorded for this clonotype. The V gene is TRBV19, the J gene TRBJ2-7; TRBD2 aligns across 10 bases. Germline V lookup: CDR1 LNHDA, CDR2 SQIVND (reference sequence). This CDR3 contains 16 residues. The ends lost 5 bases at V and 2 bases at J; junction bases unmatched: 9. CDR3 sequence: CASSPVTSGYPYEQYF. Here the CDR3 DNA reads TGTGCCAGTAGTCCGGTGACTAGCGGGTACCCCTACGAGCAGTACTTC.

This clonotype was counted ten times or more. V gene TRBV5-1 combines with J gene TRBJ2-7; D gene ambiguous. The CDR3 loop spans 12 amino acids. Trimming took off 0 bases at V and 7 bases at J, with 8 bases between the two ends. Germline values: CDR1 SGHRS, CDR2 YFSETQ. The CDR3: CASSLAMGEQYF. CDR3 bases: TGCGCCAGCAGCTTGGCCATGGGGGAGCAGTACTTC.

This clonotype was counted many times. The chain has TRBV13 and TRBJ2-7; D unresolved. Trimming stripped 1 base from V and 5 bases from J, with 9 bases between. This CDR3 has 13 amino acids. CDR1 and CDR2 from the germline V gene are PRHDT and FYEKMQ (reference sequence). The CDR3 region has the DNA TGTGCCAGCAGCTTAGTGATAAGGGACGAGCAGTACTTC. This sequence encodes CASSLVIRDEQYF.